This TCR beta chain came from a study of blood T cell repertoires in COVID-19. V lost 1 base, J lost 5 bases, and 8 bases stayed unmatched. Germline loops: CDR1 MNHNS, CDR2 SASEGT. The CDR3 length is 15 residues. Study processing details: It was from reference gene primer amplification that nucleated cell counts were estimated. TCRdb's copy holds only in-frame clones and misses some; the assay was immunoSEQ multiplex PCR. V, J and clone size derive from that table, while D and trimming were established from the DNA sequence. Altogether 130,000 to 150,000 clones are present, 80% to 90% being singletons, with the ten largest covering under 7.5%.

The rearrangement links TRBV6-1 to TRBJ2-7; TRBD1 agrees at 7 bases. The TCR originated in a man older than 75 with acute or convalescent COVID-19. The sample was peripheral blood. CDR3 amino acids: CASSEGGTVPHEQYF. The CDR3 nucleotides read TGTGCCAGCAGTGAAGGGGGGACAGTCCCCCACGAGCAGTACTTC.